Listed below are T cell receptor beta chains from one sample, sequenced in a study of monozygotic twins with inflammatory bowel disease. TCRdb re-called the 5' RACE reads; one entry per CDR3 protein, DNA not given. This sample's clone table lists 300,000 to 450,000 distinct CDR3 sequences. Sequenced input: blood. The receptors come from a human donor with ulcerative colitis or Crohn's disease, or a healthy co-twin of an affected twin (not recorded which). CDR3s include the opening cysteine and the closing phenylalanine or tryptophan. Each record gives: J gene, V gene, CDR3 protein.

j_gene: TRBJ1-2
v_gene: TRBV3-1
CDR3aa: CASSQETVVYGYTF

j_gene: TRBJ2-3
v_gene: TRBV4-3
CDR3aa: CASSQSNTDTQYF

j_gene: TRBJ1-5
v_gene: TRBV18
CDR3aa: CASSPGQDNQPQHF

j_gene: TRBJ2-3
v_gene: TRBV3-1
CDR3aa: CASSQRGTDTQYF

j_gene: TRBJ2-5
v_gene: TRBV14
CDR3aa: CASSQDFLQGRHVETQYF

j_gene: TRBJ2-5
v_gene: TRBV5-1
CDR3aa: CASRFNRDQETQYF

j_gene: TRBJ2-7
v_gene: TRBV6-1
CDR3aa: CASSVSGTTYEQYF

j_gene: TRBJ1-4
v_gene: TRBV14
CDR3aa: CASSHGIVATNEKLFF

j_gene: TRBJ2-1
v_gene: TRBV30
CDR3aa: CAWSHTETSTYYNEQFF

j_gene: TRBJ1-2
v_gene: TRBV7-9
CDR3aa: CASLLGTGNGYTF

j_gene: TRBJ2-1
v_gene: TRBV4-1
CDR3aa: CASSQRGGRTYNEQFF

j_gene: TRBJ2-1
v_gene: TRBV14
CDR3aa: CASSPRVRDNEQFF

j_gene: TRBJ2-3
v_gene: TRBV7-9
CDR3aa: CASSFGWDTQYF

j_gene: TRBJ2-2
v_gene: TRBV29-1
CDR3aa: CSADRGNTGELFF

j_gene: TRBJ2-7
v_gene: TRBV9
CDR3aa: CASSADYGSYEQYF

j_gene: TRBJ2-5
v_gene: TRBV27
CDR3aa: CASSLTPNLVQETQYF

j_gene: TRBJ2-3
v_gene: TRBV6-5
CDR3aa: CASSYSDRGPTDTQYF

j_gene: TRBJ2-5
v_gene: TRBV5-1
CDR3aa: CASSLFGGGEETQYF

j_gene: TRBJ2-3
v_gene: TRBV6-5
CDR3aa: CASTYGPTDTQYF

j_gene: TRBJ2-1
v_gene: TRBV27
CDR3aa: CASSRGTSGVYNEQFF

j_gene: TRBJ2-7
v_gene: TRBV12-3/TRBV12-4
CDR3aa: CASSFRGGPYEQYF

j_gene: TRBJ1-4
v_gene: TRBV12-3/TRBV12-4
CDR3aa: CASSLPGLGGDEKLFF

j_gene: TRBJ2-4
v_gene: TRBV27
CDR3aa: CASPVGDRGRAKNIQYF

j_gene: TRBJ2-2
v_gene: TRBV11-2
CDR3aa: CASSLDGVGELFF

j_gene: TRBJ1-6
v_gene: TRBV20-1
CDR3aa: CSAVGQGGNSPLHF

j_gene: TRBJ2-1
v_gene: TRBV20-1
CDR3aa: CSARAFDRGYNEQFF

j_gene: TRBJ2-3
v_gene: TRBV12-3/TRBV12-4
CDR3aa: CASSPGGGLITDTQYF

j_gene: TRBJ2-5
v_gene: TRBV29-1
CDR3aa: CSTRGGYQETQYF

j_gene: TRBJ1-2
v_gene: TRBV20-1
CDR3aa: CSADTQGVFNYGYTF

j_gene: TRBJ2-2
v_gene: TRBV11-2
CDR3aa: CASSHGLAGATNTGELFF

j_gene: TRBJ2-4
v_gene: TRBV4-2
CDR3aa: CASSQKSEWSRQKNMQYF

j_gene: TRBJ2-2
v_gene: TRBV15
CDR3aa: CATSRDGAAGELFF

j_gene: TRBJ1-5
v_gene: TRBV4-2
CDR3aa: CASSQDVQGPGRPQHF

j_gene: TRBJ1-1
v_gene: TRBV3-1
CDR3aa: CASSQDGRGRTEAFF

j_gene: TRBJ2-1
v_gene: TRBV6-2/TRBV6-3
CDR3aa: CASSYSNPFNEQFF

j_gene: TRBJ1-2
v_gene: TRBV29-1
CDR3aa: CSVDSIGDGYTF

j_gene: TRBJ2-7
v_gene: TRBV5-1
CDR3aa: CASSSRRDWGYEQYF

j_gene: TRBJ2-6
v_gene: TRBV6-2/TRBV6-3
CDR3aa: CASSWSSGANVLTF

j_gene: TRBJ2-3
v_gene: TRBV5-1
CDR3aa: CASSLARGGGDTQYF

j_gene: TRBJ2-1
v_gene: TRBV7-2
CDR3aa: CASSIGAGVGSYNEQFF

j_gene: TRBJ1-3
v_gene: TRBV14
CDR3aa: CASRLGTTFGTIYF

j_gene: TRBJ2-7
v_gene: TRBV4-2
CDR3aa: CASSQERGAPYEQYF

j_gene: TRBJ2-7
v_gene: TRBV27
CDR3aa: CASSLGFAGSYEQYF

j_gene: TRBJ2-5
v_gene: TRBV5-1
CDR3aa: CASSQTSGNQETQYF

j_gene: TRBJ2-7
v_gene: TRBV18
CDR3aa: CASSPGTSLYEQYF

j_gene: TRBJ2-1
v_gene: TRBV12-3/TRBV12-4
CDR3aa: CASSLNDRVDYNEQFF

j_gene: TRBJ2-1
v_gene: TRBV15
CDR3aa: CATSRGRDNEQFF

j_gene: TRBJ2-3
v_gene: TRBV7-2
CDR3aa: CASGLETYTDTQYF

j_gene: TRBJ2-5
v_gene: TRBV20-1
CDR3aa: CSSSDPGTSGTQYF

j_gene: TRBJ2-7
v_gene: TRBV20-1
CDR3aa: CSADRDRVPYEQYF

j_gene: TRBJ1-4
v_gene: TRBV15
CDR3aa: CATSRDLGEKLFF

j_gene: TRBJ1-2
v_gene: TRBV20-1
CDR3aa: CSARDTGSNYGYTF

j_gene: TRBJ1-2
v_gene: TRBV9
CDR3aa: CASSAEAGPSYGYTF

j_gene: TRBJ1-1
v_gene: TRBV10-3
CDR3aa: CAISAAGRGRNTEAFF

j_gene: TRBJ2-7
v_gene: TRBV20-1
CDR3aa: CSARDRPSYEQYF

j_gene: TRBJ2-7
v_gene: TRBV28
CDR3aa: CASSVGGGYYEQYF

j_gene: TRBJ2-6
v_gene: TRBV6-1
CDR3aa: CASTTLAGSSGANVLTF

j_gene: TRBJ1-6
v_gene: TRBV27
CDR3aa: CASSFGASSYNSPLHF

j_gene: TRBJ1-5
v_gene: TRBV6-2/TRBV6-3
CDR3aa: CASSYGQSNQPQHF

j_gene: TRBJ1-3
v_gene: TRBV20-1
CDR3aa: CSAPTGPYGNTIYF